One and the same sample provided the 27 T cell receptor beta chains below, sequenced in a study of T-cell reconstitution after alpha-beta-depleted transplantation in children. A library of TCRbeta sequences, prepared with unique molecular identifiers, was generated. TCRdb fed the PCR reads into MiXCR, producing one record per CDR3 protein. The sample lists 780,000 or so distinct CDR3 sequences, 15% to 20% occurring once. This material consisted of PBMCs, mostly from graft donor cells, taken 360 days after TCRalphabeta/CD19-depleted stem cell transplant. The receptor set was obtained from a male patient between 10 and 17 years old who had a stem cell transplant for acute lymphoblastic leukemia, so the T cells may come from the graft donor.

This clonotype was seen more than once but under ten times. The chain recombines TRBV5-1 with TRBJ2-6; perhaps TRBD2 as D (5 bases). Trimming stripped 4 bases from V and 2 bases from J, with 10 bases between. Germline loops: CDR1 SGHRS, CDR2 YFSETQ. CDR3 length: 15 amino acids. The CDR3 DNA sequence: TGCGCCAGCAGCAGATCCGGGACTGGGGCCAACGTCCTGACTTTC. As protein: CASSRSGTGANVLTF.

The CDR3, as DNA: TGTGCCAGCAGCGACCATTGGACAGGTAGCACTGAAGCTTTCTTT. This encodes CASSDHWTGSTEAFF. The chain is built from TRBV25-1 and TRBJ1-1; TRBD1 aligns across 7 bases. The CDR3 contains 15 residues. Per germline, CDR1 MGHDK and CDR2 SYGVNS. Trimming cost V 6 bases and J 4 bases; bases outside gene matches: 11.

The chain joins TRBV12-3 or TRBV12-4 to TRBJ1-5, with TRBD1 matching over 7 bases. The CDR3 extends over 13 amino acids. The J segment lost 6 bases and the V segment lost 6 bases, leaving 5 bases of the junction unmatched. CDR3 sequence: CASSLGQVQPQHF. The CDR3 bases are TGTGCCAGCAGCCTCGGACAGGTTCAGCCCCAGCATTTT.

The table lists this clonotype with a few counts. The genes are TRBV7-2 and TRBJ1-4; no reliable D call. Between the trimmed V and J ends, which lost 2 bases and 7 bases, there was a span of 14 bases. Germline CDR1 and CDR2: SGHTA and FQGNSA. This CDR3 comprises 15 residues. DNA of the CDR3: TGTGCCAGCAGCTTATCCGACTTGAGCGGTGAAAAACTGTTTTTT. Translated, it gives CASSLSDLSGEKLFF.

In its sample, this clonotype was seen many times. The rearrangement links TRBV20-1 to TRBJ2-1; the D gene is possibly TRBD1 (6 bases). Per germline, CDR1 DFQATT and CDR2 SNEGSKA (reference sequence). CDR3 length: 14 amino acids. The V end was cut by 6 bases, the J end by 0 bases, with 12 bases between. As DNA, the CDR3 is TGCAGTGCCCCTAACAGGGTCTCCTACAATGAGCAGTTCTTC. Encoded protein: CSAPNRVSYNEQFF.

This clonotype has a handful of counts. J is TRBJ2-7 and V is TRBV10-2; TRBD2 might be the D (6 bases). Trimming left V 0 bases short and J 2 bases short, with 8 bases between. CDR3 length equals 14 residues. Germline V CDR1 and CDR2: WSHSY, SAAADI. The CDR3 region has the DNA TGCGCCAGCAGTGAGTCCGGGGGAACCTACGAGCAGTACTTC. Protein product: CASSESGGTYEQYF.

V gene TRBV10-3 combines with J gene TRBJ2-1; 9 bases match TRBD2. Germline V gene lookup returns CDR1 ENHRY and CDR2 SYGVKD. CDR3 length equals 15 residues. V was pared by 6 bases and J by 0 bases, with 3 bases of the junction left unmatched. The CDR3 DNA is TGTGCCATCAGAGCTAGCGGGGCCTCCTACAATGAGCAGTTCTTC. Amino acid sequence: CAIRASGASYNEQFF.

The chain couples TRBV5-1 to TRBJ2-7; D ambiguous. This CDR3 is built from 14 residues. Trimming pared 0 bases from V and 0 bases from J, leaving 7 bases between. Germline loops: CDR1 SGHRS, CDR2 YFSETQ. The CDR3 DNA is TGCGCCAGCAGCTTGGATATATCCTCCTACGAGCAGTACTTC. Its protein is CASSLDISSYEQYF.

As to this clonotype: The germline gene is not matched at one end of the junction; a read error may be the cause. V is TRBV7-9 and J is TRBJ2-7; D not certain. The germline CDR1 and CDR2 sequences are SEHNR and FQNEAQ (reference sequence). This CDR3 is built from 11 residues. CDR3 residues: CASSLVGRVHF. DNA of the CDR3: TGTGCCAGCAGCTTAGTTGGTAGGGTGCACTTC.

As to this clonotype: The germline gene is not matched at one end of the junction; a read error may be the cause. This chain connects TRBV20-1 to TRBJ2-1; maybe TRBD2 (6 bases). The germline CDR1 and CDR2 sequences are DFQATT and SNEGSKA (reference sequence). This CDR3 is built from 14 residues. CDR3 coding DNA: TGCAGTGCACCAGGCGGGATCTCCTCCAATGAGCAGTTCTTC. It translates to CSAPGGISSNEQFF.

This clonotype was picked up a small number of times. The J gene is TRBJ1-2, the V gene TRBV7-3; 8 nucleotides agree with TRBD1. The germline CDR1 and CDR2 sequences are SGHTA and FQGTGA. CDR3 length equals 15 residues. Trimming took 5 bases from V and 3 from J; bases not matched to a gene: 8. The DNA of the CDR3 is TGTGCCAGCAGCGCCGGACAGGGACTCTACTATGGCTACACCTTC. Its translation is CASSAGQGLYYGYTF.

Here the CDR3 reads CSARVGTVTYEQYF. The DNA of the CDR3 is TGCAGTGCTAGAGTAGGGACAGTCACCTACGAGCAGTACTTC. The chain uses TRBV20-1 and TRBJ2-7; 7 nucleotides match TRBD1. CDR1 and CDR2 (germline): DFQATT, SNEGSKA (reference sequence). J lost 2 bases, V lost 1 base, and 5 bases had no gene match. This CDR3 region has 14 residues.

As DNA, the CDR3 is TGTGCCAGCAGTTTAAGTGAACAGGGGAACACCATATATTTT. Its translation: CASSLSEQGNTIYF. The chain couples TRBV27 to TRBJ1-3; 7 bases map to TRBD1. Unmatched junction bases numbered 5, after V lost 2 bases and J lost 7 bases. The germline CDR1 and CDR2 sequences are MNHEY and SMNVEV (reference sequence). The CDR3 totals 14 residues.

The J gene is TRBJ2-5, the V gene TRBV7-9, with 9 bases lining up with TRBD2. Germline CDR1 and CDR2: SEHNR and FQNEAQ (reference sequence). After removal of 10 bases from V and 4 bases from J, the junction contained 4 bases not matched to a gene. The CDR3 consists of 12 residues. CDR3: CATTGLAETQYF. CDR3 bases: TGTGCCACCACGGGACTAGCAGAGACCCAGTACTTC.

This chain uses TRBV7-6 with TRBJ2-7; D might be TRBD2 (7 bases). This CDR3 contains 9 residues. The germline V gene has CDR1 SGHVS and CDR2 FNYEAQ. CDR3 loop: CASSLRGGV. The CDR3 region has the DNA TGTGCCAGCAGCTTGAGGGGGGGGGTC.

This clonotype appeared a few times. The chain links TRBV5-1 to TRBJ1-1; TRBD1 might be the D (5 bases). Trimming shortened V by 3 bases and J by 8 bases, and 11 bases separated the two germline ends. The CDR3 has 12 amino acids. Germline V lookup: CDR1 SGHRS, CDR2 YFSETQ. The CDR3 sequence: CASSWERTEAFF. CDR3 DNA sequence: TGCGCCAGCAGCTGGGAACGGACAGAAGCTTTCTTT.

The chain couples TRBV27 to TRBJ2-5; no clear D. This CDR3 region has 17 residues. Trimming cost V 5 bases and J 5 bases, with 24 bases left between them. The germline V gene has CDR1 MNHEY and CDR2 SMNVEV (reference sequence). The chain's CDR3 is CASSPHAIRHLRETQYF. For the CDR3, the DNA is TGTGCCAGCAGTCCCCACGCGATCCGCCATCTTAGGGAGACCCAGTACTTC.

This rearrangement joins TRBV4-2 to TRBJ2-1; D not resolved. The CDR3 is 16 residues long. Per the germline V gene, CDR1 is LGHNA and CDR2 is YNFKEQ. With 3 bases removed from V and 0 bases from J, the gap between germline ends came to 12 bases. The CDR3 protein is CASSQGWLGSYNEQFF. The DNA for the CDR3 is TGTGCCAGCAGCCAGGGATGGTTAGGCTCCTACAATGAGCAGTTCTTC.

The chain has TRBV5-1 and TRBJ2-2, with 7 bases identical to TRBD2. J gave up 6 bases and V 5 bases, and 7 bases lay outside the gene matches. This CDR3 comprises 14 residues. Germline loops: CDR1 SGHRS, CDR2 YFSETQ. In nucleotides, the CDR3 is TGCGCCAGCAGGGTCAGCGGGACGGCCGGGGAGCTGTTTTTT. The encoded protein is CASRVSGTAGELFF.

This chain links TRBV27 with TRBJ2-3; D gene ambiguous. The germline V gene has CDR1 MNHEY and CDR2 SMNVEV (reference sequence). This CDR3 comprises 15 residues. V lost 5 bases to trimming and J lost 3 bases, with 15 bases between them. The CDR3 nucleotides are TGTGCCAGCAGTAGCCCCCCCCGGAGAACAGATACGCAGTATTTT. Residues: CASSSPPRRTDTQYF.

The V and J genes are TRBV5-5 and TRBJ1-1; D is ambiguous. Trimming shortened V by 6 bases and J by 0 bases, and 15 bases separated the two germline ends. Germline V gene lookup returns CDR1 SGHKS and CDR2 YYEKEE (reference sequence). CDR3 size: 15 residues. The CDR3 DNA reads as TGTGCCAGCACCACAACCTGGCAGCTGAACACTGAAGCTTTCTTT. Its protein is CASTTTWQLNTEAFF.

This clonotype appeared a few times. The V and J genes are TRBV13 and TRBJ2-1, with TRBD2 matching over 7 bases. The germline V gene has CDR1 PRHDT and CDR2 FYEKMQ (reference sequence). The CDR3 runs to 14 residues. V lost 8 bases, J lost 8 bases, and 12 bases stayed unmatched. The CDR3 sequence is CASGGEGLRDEQFF. CDR3 coding DNA: TGTGCCAGCGGAGGGGAGGGCCTAAGGGATGAGCAGTTCTTC.

The genes are TRBV7-2 and TRBJ2-7; 7 bases agree with TRBD2. Germline V gives CDR1 SGHTA, CDR2 FQGNSA. The CDR3 has 14 amino acids. The V segment lost 4 bases and the J segment 2 bases; nucleotides outside the gene matches: 5. The CDR3 nucleotides are TGTGCCAGCAGCTGGGGAGCGGGGACCTACGAGCAGTACTTC. Protein sequence: CASSWGAGTYEQYF.

This clonotype was observed a handful of times. The gene calls are TRBV10-1 and TRBJ2-1, with 8 positions matching TRBD1. The CDR3 is 16 amino acids. The V gene's germline CDR1 is WNHNN and CDR2 SYGVQD (reference sequence). J lost 8 bases, V lost 0 bases, and 9 bases had no gene match. DNA for the CDR3: TGCGCCAGCAGTGAGTCAAGGACAGGGCGGTGGGATGAGCAGTTCTTC. Its translation: CASSESRTGRWDEQFF.

This clonotype was observed a handful of times. The gene calls are TRBV20-1 and TRBJ1-5; D not resolved. The germline CDR1 and CDR2 sequences are DFQATT and SNEGSKA (reference sequence). The CDR3 covers 15 residues. The V and J ends lost 5 bases and 4 bases respectively, with 18 bases between them. CDR3 loop: CSAGSEPDGNQPQHF. The CDR3 coding sequence is TGCAGTGCTGGCTCTGAACCGGATGGAAATCAGCCCCAGCATTTT.

The chain couples TRBV5-5 to TRBJ2-7; 7 bases align to TRBD2. CDR1 and CDR2 from the germline V gene are SGHKS and YYEKEE (reference sequence). The CDR3 sequence is 14 residues long. J lost 0 bases, V lost 2 bases, and 2 bases had no gene match. CDR3: CASSFGLVSYEQYF. The CDR3 bases are TGTGCCAGCAGCTTTGGACTAGTCTCCTACGAGCAGTACTTC.

This clonotype was detected a few times. V and J are TRBV20-1 and TRBJ1-2; D remains ambiguous. The CDR3 consists of 12 residues. Germline CDR1 reads DFQATT; CDR2 reads SNEGSKA (reference sequence). V was clipped by 5 bases and J by 4 bases, with 11 bases between them. CDR3 amino acids: CSAPPDAYGYTF. The CDR3 DNA reads as TGCAGTGCTCCCCCCGATGCCTATGGCTACACCTTC.